Each of the 18 T cell receptor beta chains below was sequenced from the same sample in a study of T cells in Graves' hyperthyroidism and ophthalmopathy. TCR beta CDR3 regions were amplified from RNA transcripts. Initially, a first-round RT-PCR of the TCR CDR3 employed the HTBI primer set. TCRdb independently ran MiXCR on the multiplex PCR reads; one entry per CDR3 protein. The repertoire holds about 720,000 distinct CDR3 sequences, with 18% as singletons. Material: blood. The receptor source for this set is a woman aged 45-59 years with Graves' hyperthyroidism that later progressed to Graves' ophthalmopathy.

The rearrangement links TRBV10-3 to TRBJ1-1, with TRBD1 as a possible D gene (5 bases). V was trimmed by 2 bases and J by 5 bases, leaving 15 bases between them. The V gene's germline CDR1 is ENHRY and CDR2 SYGVKD. The CDR3 has 15 amino acids. The CDR3 DNA follows: TGTGCCATCAGTGAGCTCAGGGTGGAAAAGACTGAAGCTTTCTTT. Amino acids: CAISELRVEKTEAFF.

This chain links TRBV20-1 with TRBJ1-6; possible D gene TRBD1, 6 bases. Trimming left V 4 bases short and J 13 bases short, with 20 bases between. The CDR3 loop spans 14 amino acids. The germline V gene has CDR1 DFQATT and CDR2 SNEGSKA (reference sequence). In DNA form, the CDR3 reads TGCAGTGCTATAAGACGTGCAGGGGTGGAGCCCCTCCACTTT. Translating gives CSAIRRAGVEPLHF.

This clonotype was recorded at least ten times. The chain couples TRBV11-2 to TRBJ2-3; tentatively, D is TRBD1 (6 bases). V was clipped by 3 bases and J by 1 base, with 8 bases between them. The CDR3 consists of 14 residues. The germline V gene has CDR1 SGHAT and CDR2 FQNNGV. CDR3 region: CASSLGHRTDTQYF. DNA of the CDR3: TGTGCCAGCAGCTTGGGACATCGCACAGATACGCAGTATTTT.

This chain uses TRBV5-4 with TRBJ2-5; a weak D match, TRBD1 (6 bases). Trimming removed 1 base at V and 5 bases at J, with 21 bases between. The CDR3 runs 17 residues. The V gene's germline CDR1 is SGHNT and CDR2 YYREEE (reference sequence). CDR3 nucleotides: TGTGCCAGCAGCTTGAAATTGGGGCAGGGGTTTAGGGAGACCCAGTACTTC. The encoded protein is CASSLKLGQGFRETQYF.

This clonotype appeared many times. The genes are TRBV3-1 and TRBJ2-1; 11 bases line up with TRBD2. Germline lookup yields CDR1 LGHDT and CDR2 YNNKEL (reference sequence). The CDR3 spans 18 residues. Trimming cost V 1 base and J 8 bases; bases outside gene matches: 13. The DNA of the CDR3 is TGTGCCAGCAGCCAAGTCAAACTAGCGGGGGTCCGTTTCCATGAGCAGTTCTTC. Translating gives CASSQVKLAGVRFHEQFF.

This clonotype was observed a few times. The rearrangement links TRBV6-5 to TRBJ1-1; D is uncertain. This CDR3 spans 14 amino acids. The V end lost 2 bases, the J end lost 4 bases, and 11 bases lay between the germline ends. From germline, CDR1 is MNHEY and CDR2 SVGAGI. The CDR3 DNA reads TGTGCCAGCAGTTACGGGCAGATGGGCACTGAAGCTTTCTTT. As protein: CASSYGQMGTEAFF.

The chain employs TRBV20-1 and TRBJ1-2, with 7 bases aligning to TRBD1. Germline V gene data show CDR1 as DFQATT and CDR2 as SNEGSKA (reference sequence). CDR3 size: 12 residues. The CDR3 sequence: CSIRQGDYGYTF. CDR3 DNA: TGCAGCATACGACAGGGTGACTATGGCTACACCTTC.

The chain recombines TRBV2 with TRBJ2-2, with 9 positions matching TRBD1. The V gene's germline CDR1 is SNHLY and CDR2 FYNNEI. With V trimmed by 6 bases and J by 8 bases, 4 bases remained unmatched. The CDR3 is 13 amino acids. CDR3 DNA sequence: TGTGCCAGCAGAGCGGGACAGGGAGGGGAGCTGTTTTTT. Encoded protein: CASRAGQGGELFF.

For this clonotype: At one of its ends the junction is not consistent with the germline gene, which may arise from a read error. CDR3 bases: TGTGCTAGCAGCTTAAGGGCGGACGGTCACGAGCAGTACTTC. It codes for CASSLRADGHEQYF. The rearrangement joins TRBV7-7 to TRBJ2-7; D remains unclear. CDR1 and CDR2 from the germline V gene are SSHAT and FNYEAQ (reference sequence). The CDR3 spans 14 residues.

The chain employs TRBV15 and TRBJ2-5; the D gene is possibly TRBD1 (5 bases). CDR1 is LNHNV and CDR2 is YYDKDF in the germline V gene (reference sequence). The CDR3 is 15 amino acids. Trimming removed 4 bases at V and 2 bases at J, with 14 bases between. CDR3 residues: CATSTIGAAQETQYF. CDR3 coding DNA: TGTGCCACCAGCACAATAGGGGCGGCACAAGAGACCCAGTACTTC.

This clonotype came up many times. The chain has TRBV2 and TRBJ2-5; D is unclear. The CDR3 sequence is 14 residues long. V lost 2 bases to trimming and J lost 1 base, with 8 bases between them. CDR1 SNHLY and CDR2 FYNNEI come from the germline V gene. CDR3 bases: TGTGCCAGCAGTGAACGGGCAGGCCAAGAGACCCAGTACTTC. Protein sequence: CASSERAGQETQYF.

This clonotype was seen at least ten times. The chain recombines TRBV11-2 with TRBJ1-1; possibly TRBD1 for D (5 bases). V gave up 1 base and J gave up 6 bases, with 12 bases separating them. The CDR3 sequence is 14 residues long. Germline V CDR1 and CDR2: SGHAT, FQNNGV. Here the CDR3 reads CASSLGTGPAEAFF. In DNA, the CDR3 is TGTGCCAGCAGCTTAGGCACAGGCCCCGCTGAAGCTTTCTTT.

This clonotype was recorded at least ten times. The chain is built from TRBV3-1 and TRBJ1-1, with a weak D call TRBD1 (6 bases). The length of the CDR3 is 15 residues. Trimming shortened V by 3 bases and J by 4 bases, and 15 bases separated the two germline ends. Germline CDR1 and CDR2: LGHDT and YNNKEL (reference sequence). CDR3 region: CASSHRQVSGTEAFF. DNA for the CDR3: TGTGCCAGCAGCCACCGACAGGTCTCGGGCACTGAAGCTTTCTTT. Full variable domain (remainder filled in from reference TRBV3-1 and TRBJ1-1): DTAVSQTPKYLVTQMGNDKSIKCEQNLGHDTMYWYKQDSKKFLKIMFSYNNKELIINETVPNRFSPKSPDKAHLNLHINSLELGDSAVYFCASSHRQVSGTEAFFGQGTRLTVV.

To note about this clonotype: At one end, the junction sequence differs from germline, possibly due to a read error. The V and J genes are TRBV7-9 and TRBJ1-3; weak D call: TRBD1 (6 bases). Germline CDR1 SEHNR, CDR2 FQNEAQ (reference sequence). The CDR3 runs to 18 residues. CDR3 loop: CASSLGGAFHSSGNTIYF. The CDR3 DNA reads as TGTGCCAGCAGCTTGGGGGGGGCATTTCACAGCTCTGGAAACACCATATACTTT.

The chain recombines TRBV20-1 with TRBJ2-3, with 16 bases matching TRBD2. The CDR3 contains 18 residues. J gave up 0 bases and V 3 bases, and 6 bases lay outside the gene matches. Germline loops: CDR1 DFQATT, CDR2 SNEGSKA (reference sequence). CDR3 sequence reads: CSARGGLAGGGSTDTQYF. Here the CDR3 DNA reads TGCAGTGCTAGGGGGGGACTAGCGGGGGGGGGTAGCACAGATACGCAGTATTTT.

This clonotype was observed a few times. This chain uses TRBV27 with TRBJ1-6; no reliable D call. The V and J ends lost 0 bases and 2 bases respectively, with 8 bases between them. The CDR3 has 16 amino acids. Germline-derived CDR1 and CDR2 are MNHEY and SMNVEV (reference sequence). The DNA for the CDR3 is TGTGCCAGCAGTTTATCGATCGCGACCTATAATTCACCCCTCCACTTT. Translation: CASSLSIATYNSPLHF.

The sample holds many counts of this clonotype. The V and J genes are TRBV5-1 and TRBJ2-1, with 10 bases fitting TRBD1. This CDR3 comprises 16 residues. In germline, CDR1 is SGHRS, CDR2 YFSETQ. The junction had 7 bases not matched to a gene; V was cut back by 0 bases and J by 7 bases. The DNA for the CDR3 is TGCGCCAGCAGCTTGGGGAGTGGACAGGGGGTAAATGAGCAGTTCTTC. Translated: CASSLGSGQGVNEQFF.

This clonotype was seen only a few times. J is TRBJ2-7 and V is TRBV5-6; D perhaps matches TRBD2 (5 bases). CDR1 is SGHDT and CDR2 is YYEEEE in the germline V gene. The CDR3 has 16 amino acids. With 0 bases removed from V and 1 base from J, the gap between germline ends came to 14 bases. In DNA form, the CDR3 reads TGTGCCAGCAGCTTGGACCGGGGTCAGGCTTCCTACGAGCAGTACTTC. Its translation: CASSLDRGQASYEQYF. Looking up the rest from reference TRBV5-6 and TRBJ2-7 gives the full variable domain: DAGVTQSPTHLIKTRGQQVTLRCSPKSGHDTVSWYQQALGQGPQFIFQYYEEEERQRGNFPDRFSGHQFPNYSSELNVNALLLGDSALYLCASSLDRGQASYEQYFGPGTRLTVT.